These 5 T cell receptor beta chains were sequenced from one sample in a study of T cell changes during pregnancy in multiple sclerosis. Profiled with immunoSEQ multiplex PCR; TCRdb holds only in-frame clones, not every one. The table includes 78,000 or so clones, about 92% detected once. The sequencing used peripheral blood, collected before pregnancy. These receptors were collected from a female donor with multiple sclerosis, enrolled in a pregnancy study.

This CDR3 reads CASGQGANEKLFF. For the CDR3, the DNA is TGTGCCAGCGGACAGGGGGCAAATGAAAAACTGTTTTTT. The chain combines TRBV10-3 with TRBJ1-4; TRBD1 aligns across 11 bases. This CDR3 region has 13 residues. V gave up 10 bases and J gave up 5 bases; unmatched junction bases: 3. Per the germline V gene, CDR1 is ENHRY and CDR2 is SYGVKD.

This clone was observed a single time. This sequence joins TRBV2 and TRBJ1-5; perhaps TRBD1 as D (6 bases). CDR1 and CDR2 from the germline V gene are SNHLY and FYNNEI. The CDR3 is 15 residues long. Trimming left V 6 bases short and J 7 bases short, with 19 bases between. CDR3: CASRPVRGSRQPQHF. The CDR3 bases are TGTGCCAGCAGGCCGGTGAGGGGGTCTCGGCAGCCCCAGCATTTT.

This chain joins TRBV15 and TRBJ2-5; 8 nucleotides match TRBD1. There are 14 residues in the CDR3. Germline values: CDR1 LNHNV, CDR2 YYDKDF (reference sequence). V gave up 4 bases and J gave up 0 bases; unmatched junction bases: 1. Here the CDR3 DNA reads TGTGCCACCAGCAAGGACAGGGACCAAGAGACCCAGTACTTC. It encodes CATSKDRDQETQYF.

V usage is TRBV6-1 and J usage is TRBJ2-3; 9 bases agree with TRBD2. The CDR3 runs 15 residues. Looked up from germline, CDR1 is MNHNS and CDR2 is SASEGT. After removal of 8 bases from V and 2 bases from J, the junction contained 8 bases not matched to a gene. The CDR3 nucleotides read TGTGCCAGCCGAATAGCGGGGGCCTCCACAGATACGCAGTATTTT. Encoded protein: CASRIAGASTDTQYF.

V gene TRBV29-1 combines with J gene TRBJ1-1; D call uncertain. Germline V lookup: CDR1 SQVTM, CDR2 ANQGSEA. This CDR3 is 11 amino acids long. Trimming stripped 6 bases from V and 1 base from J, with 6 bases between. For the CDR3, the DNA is TGCAGCGTCCAGAAGAACACTGAAGCTTTCTTT. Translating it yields CSVQKNTEAFF.